This TCR beta chain was captured by sequencing in a study of blood T cell repertoires in COVID-19. Produced via immunoSEQ multiplex PCR; TCRdb's table is partial and in-frame only. The table has 150,000 or so clones, around 85% seen once; the top ten hold over 0.55%. CDR3 length: 15 amino acids. Trimming took 6 bases from V and 1 from J, leaving 13 bases between them. Per the germline V gene, CDR1 is MNHEY and CDR2 is SVGAGI. This clonotype was sampled from a man between 60 and 75 years old with COVID-19, enrolled during active disease. Sequencing used peripheral blood. The V gene is TRBV6-5, the J gene TRBJ1-5, with D perhaps matching TRBD1 (6 bases). The CDR3 spells CASRETQGSNQPQHF. CDR3 in DNA: TGTGCCAGCAGGGAGACACAGGGAAGCAATCAGCCCCAGCATTTT.